A selection of T cell receptor beta chains follows, all from one sample in a study of cytomegalovirus exposure and HLA in healthy donors. Measured with immunoSEQ multiplex PCR; TCRdb has only the in-frame clones, and not every one. The data hold approximately 200,000 clones, with 75% to 85% observed a single time. Sequencing was performed on PBMCs. The receptors were sampled from a woman between 50 and 59 years old in good health and CMV-seronegative. Each CDR3 is given without its conserved first and last residue. D genes are given only for firm matches. Clone size is not always given. Where it is, it says once, few, many or a class for expanded clones.

v_gene	abundance	j_gene	d_gene	CDR3aa
TRBV6-1	.	TRBJ1-5	.	ASVPGDYSNQPQH
TRBV6-5	.	TRBJ1-5	TRBD1	ASQTGGSSNQPQH
TRBV10-2	.	TRBJ2-5	TRBD1	ASTLGQGAWETQY
TRBV23-1	.	TRBJ1-1	TRBD1	ASSQWRQGGSRTEAF
TRBV18	once	TRBJ1-5	.	ASSPGRGGQPQH
TRBV14	few	TRBJ1-1	.	ASSRGGNTEAF
TRBV4-1	once	TRBJ1-1	TRBD1	ASSPDGQVNTEAF
TRBV2	once	TRBJ2-1	.	ASTDLSNEQF
TRBV6-4	.	TRBJ2-2	.	ASSEEGTGELF
TRBV28	.	TRBJ2-7	TRBD1	ASQSGGGSYEQY
TRBV11-2	.	TRBJ2-1	TRBD2	ASSLVAGVGNEQF
TRBV15	.	TRBJ2-1	.	ATSRERTRGLNEQF
TRBV7-9	.	TRBJ2-2	.	ASSPGAGELF
TRBV13	few	TRBJ2-5	.	ASSSRALWETQY
TRBV6-5	.	TRBJ2-3	.	ASSHRVLSTDTQY
TRBV7-9	.	TRBJ1-2	.	SSSSSTAPNYGYT
TRBV6-1	.	TRBJ2-7	TRBD2	ASSEAGGLAGRVYEQY
TRBV10-1	.	TRBJ1-5	TRBD1	ASSESKATGGRQPQH
TRBV28	.	.	.	ASSPAGPSSYEQY
TRBV27	.	TRBJ2-7	TRBD1	ASSPTGGFYEQY
TRBV27	.	TRBJ2-7	.	ASSLGGSYEQY
TRBV27	.	TRBJ2-7	TRBD1	ASSLLRTGGSDEQY
TRBV27	.	TRBJ1-5	.	ASSLMRDHQPQH
TRBV5-5	.	TRBJ1-1	.	ASSLGVNTEAF
TRBV5-1	once	TRBJ2-5	TRBD2	ASSLGLAGFETQY
TRBV6-1	.	TRBJ1-3	TRBD1	ASNLGQSPGNTIY
TRBV29-1	.	TRBJ1-2	.	SVDSPLSGYT